This TCR beta chain was observed in a study of beta chain features in type 1 diabetes. This CDR3 region has 12 residues. V was pared by 3 bases and J by 9 bases, with 12 bases between. CDR1 is LNHDA, CDR2 SQIVND, per germline (reference sequence). The authors obtained over 98% purity in all sorted populations. Findings of the study overall: Because the template was cDNA, high-expressing cells might be over-represented. Insertions were fewer and deletions more numerous at VDJ junctions in type 1 diabetes patients. In the patient group, naive, central memory and Treg TCRB repertoires seemed more alike than in the healthy donor group.

A note on this clone: Its cognate antigen is unknown.

Expressed TCRB transcripts got sequenced, as all isolated RNA was reverse transcribed. Repertoires were generated with immunoSEQ multiplex PCR, while TCRdb's copy carries only in-frame clones and drops some. This table has about 930,000 clones, roughly 15% appearing once. The sequence was obtained from a woman aged 18-29 years in good health. Specimen: naive CD4+ T cells from blood. The rearrangement joins TRBV19 to TRBJ2-7, with TRBD1 as a possible D gene (6 bases). The CDR3 protein is CASSIEQGRQYF. CDR3 in DNA: TGTGCCAGTAGTATCGAACAGGGTCGGCAGTACTTC.